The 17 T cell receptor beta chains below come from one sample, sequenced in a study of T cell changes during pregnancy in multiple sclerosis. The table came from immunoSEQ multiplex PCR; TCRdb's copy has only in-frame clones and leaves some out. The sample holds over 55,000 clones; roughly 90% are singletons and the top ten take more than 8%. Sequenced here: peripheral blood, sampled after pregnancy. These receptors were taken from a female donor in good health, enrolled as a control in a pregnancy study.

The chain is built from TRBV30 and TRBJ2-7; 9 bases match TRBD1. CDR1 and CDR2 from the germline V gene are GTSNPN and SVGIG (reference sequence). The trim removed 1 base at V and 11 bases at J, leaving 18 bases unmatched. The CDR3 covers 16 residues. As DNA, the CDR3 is TGTGCCTGGAGTGGCCCCGGGGGACAGGGATCCCAACGGGAGTACTTC. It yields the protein CAWSGPGGQGSQREYF.

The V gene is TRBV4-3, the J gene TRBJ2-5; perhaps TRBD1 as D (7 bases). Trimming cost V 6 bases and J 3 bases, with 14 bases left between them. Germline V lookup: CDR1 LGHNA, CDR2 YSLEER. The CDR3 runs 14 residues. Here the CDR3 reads CASRRGPGEETQYF. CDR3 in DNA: TGCGCCAGCAGGAGGGGGCCGGGGGAAGAGACCCAGTACTTC.

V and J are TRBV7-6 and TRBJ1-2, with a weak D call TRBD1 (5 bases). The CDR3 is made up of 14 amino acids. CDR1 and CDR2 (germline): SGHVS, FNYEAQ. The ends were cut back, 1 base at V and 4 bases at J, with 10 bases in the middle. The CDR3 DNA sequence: TGTGCCAGCAGCTTAGAGCAGGGTACCTATGGCTACACCTTC. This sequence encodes CASSLEQGTYGYTF.

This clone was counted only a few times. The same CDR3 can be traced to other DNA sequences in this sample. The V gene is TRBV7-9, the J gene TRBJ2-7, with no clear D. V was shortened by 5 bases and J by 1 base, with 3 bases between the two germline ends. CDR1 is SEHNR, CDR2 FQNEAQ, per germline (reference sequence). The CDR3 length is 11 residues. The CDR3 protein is CASSHSYEQYF. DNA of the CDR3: TGTGCCAGCAGCCATTCCTACGAGCAGTACTTC.

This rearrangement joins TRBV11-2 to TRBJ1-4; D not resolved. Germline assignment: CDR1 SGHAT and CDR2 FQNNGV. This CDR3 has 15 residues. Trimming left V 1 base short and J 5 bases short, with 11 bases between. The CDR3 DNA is TGTGCCAGCAGCTTAGGGTTGAACACAAATGAAAAACTGTTTTTT. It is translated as CASSLGLNTNEKLFF.

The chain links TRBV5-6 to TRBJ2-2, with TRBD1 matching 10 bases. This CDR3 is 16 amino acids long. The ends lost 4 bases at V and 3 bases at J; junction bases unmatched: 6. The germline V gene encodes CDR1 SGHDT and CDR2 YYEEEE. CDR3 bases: TGTGCCAGCAGCCCCGGGACAGGGGCCCACACCGGGGAGCTGTTTTTT. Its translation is CASSPGTGAHTGELFF.

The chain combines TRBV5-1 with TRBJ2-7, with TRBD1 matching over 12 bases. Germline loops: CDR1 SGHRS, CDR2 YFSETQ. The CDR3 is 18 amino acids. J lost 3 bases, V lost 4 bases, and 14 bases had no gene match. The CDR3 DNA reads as TGCGCCAGCAGCCTTGGGACAGGGGGCCTTTTTTTGGGCTACGAGCAGTACTTC. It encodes CASSLGTGGLFLGYEQYF.

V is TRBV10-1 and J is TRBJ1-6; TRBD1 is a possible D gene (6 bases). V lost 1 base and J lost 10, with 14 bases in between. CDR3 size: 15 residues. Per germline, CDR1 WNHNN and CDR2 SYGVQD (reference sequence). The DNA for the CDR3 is TGCGCCAGCAGTGAGTTTACAGGGACGGGATCACCCCTCCACTTT. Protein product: CASSEFTGTGSPLHF.

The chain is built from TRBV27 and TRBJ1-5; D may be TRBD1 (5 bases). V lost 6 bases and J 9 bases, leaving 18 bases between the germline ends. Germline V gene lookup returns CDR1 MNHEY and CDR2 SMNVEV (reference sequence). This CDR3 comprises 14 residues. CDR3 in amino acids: CASRGGSSNAPQHF. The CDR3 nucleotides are TGTGCCAGCAGGGGGGGGTCCTCGAACGCGCCCCAGCATTTT.

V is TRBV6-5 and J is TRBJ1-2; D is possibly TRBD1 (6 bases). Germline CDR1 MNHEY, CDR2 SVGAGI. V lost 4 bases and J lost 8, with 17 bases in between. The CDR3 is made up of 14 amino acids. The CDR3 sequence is CASSWQGRLSGYTF. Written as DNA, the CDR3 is TGTGCCAGCAGTTGGCAGGGGCGATTGAGCGGCTACACCTTC.

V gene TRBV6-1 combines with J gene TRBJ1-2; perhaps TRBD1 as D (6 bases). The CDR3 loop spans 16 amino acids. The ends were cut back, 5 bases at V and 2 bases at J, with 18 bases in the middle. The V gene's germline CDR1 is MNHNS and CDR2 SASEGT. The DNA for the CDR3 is TGTGCCAGCAGTCAAGATAACAGGGCGCGCAACTATGGCTACACCTTC. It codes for CASSQDNRARNYGYTF.

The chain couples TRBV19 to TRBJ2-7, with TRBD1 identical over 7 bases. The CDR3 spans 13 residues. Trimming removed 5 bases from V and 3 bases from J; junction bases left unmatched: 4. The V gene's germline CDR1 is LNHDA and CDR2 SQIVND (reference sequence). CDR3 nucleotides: TGTGCCAGTAGTGGCCGGGACAGCTACGAGCAGTACTTC. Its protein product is CASSGRDSYEQYF.

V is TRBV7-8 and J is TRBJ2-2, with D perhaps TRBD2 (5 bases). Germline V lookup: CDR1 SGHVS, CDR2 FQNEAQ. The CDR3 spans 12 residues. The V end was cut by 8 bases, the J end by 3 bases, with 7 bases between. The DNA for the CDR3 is TGTGCCAGCGGACTGGACACCGGGGAGCTGTTTTTT. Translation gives CASGLDTGELFF.

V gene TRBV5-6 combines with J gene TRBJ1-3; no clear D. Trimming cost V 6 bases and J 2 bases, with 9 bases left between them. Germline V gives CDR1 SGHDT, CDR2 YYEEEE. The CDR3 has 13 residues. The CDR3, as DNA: TGTGCCAGCAACCCAGGTACTGGAAACACCATATATTTT. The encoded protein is CASNPGTGNTIYF. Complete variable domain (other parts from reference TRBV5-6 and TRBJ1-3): DAGVTQSPTHLIKTRGQQVTLRCSPKSGHDTVSWYQQALGQGPQFIFQYYEEEERQRGNFPDRFSGHQFPNYSSELNVNALLLGDSALYLCASNPGTGNTIYFGEGSWLTVV.

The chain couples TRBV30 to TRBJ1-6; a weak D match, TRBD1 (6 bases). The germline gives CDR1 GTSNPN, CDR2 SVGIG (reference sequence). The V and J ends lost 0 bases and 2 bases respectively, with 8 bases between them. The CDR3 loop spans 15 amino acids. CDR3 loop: CAWSVQGAYNSPLHF. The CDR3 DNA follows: TGTGCCTGGAGTGTACAGGGCGCCTATAATTCACCCCTCCACTTT.

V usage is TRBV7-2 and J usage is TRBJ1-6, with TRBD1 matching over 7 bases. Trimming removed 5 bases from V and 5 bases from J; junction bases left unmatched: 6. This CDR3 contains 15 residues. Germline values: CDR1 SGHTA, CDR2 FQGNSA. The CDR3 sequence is CASSRGGADNSPLHF. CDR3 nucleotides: TGTGCCAGCAGCAGAGGGGGCGCGGATAATTCACCCCTCCACTTT.

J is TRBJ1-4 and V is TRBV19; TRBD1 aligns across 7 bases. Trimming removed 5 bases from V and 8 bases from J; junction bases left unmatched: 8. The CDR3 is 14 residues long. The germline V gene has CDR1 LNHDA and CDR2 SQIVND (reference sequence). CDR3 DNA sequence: TGTGCCAGTAGTCTCCGACAGGGTTGGGAAAAACTGTTTTTT. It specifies CASSLRQGWEKLFF.